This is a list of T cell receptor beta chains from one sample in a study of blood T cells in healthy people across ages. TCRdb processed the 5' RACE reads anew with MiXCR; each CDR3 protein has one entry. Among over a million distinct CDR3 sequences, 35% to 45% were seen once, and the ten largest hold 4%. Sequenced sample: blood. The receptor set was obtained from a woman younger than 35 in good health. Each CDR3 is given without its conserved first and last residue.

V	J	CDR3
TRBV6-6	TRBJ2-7	ASSDPGRYEQY
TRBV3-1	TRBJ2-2	ASSQVGGRTNTRELF
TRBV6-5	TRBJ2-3	ASSYSKTGGETQY
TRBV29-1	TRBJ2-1	SVETRRAYPQETQF
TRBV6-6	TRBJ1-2	ASSSSIGGSYGYT
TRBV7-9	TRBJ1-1	ACSWGMNTEAF
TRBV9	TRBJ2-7	ASSVAPSEDEQY
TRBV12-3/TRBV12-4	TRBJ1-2	ASSGQGVLYGYT
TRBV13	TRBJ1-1	ASSLGPWTPRATAF
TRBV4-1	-	ASSQAAGFGMHEQY
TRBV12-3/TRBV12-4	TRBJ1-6	ASSSSGVQNSPLH